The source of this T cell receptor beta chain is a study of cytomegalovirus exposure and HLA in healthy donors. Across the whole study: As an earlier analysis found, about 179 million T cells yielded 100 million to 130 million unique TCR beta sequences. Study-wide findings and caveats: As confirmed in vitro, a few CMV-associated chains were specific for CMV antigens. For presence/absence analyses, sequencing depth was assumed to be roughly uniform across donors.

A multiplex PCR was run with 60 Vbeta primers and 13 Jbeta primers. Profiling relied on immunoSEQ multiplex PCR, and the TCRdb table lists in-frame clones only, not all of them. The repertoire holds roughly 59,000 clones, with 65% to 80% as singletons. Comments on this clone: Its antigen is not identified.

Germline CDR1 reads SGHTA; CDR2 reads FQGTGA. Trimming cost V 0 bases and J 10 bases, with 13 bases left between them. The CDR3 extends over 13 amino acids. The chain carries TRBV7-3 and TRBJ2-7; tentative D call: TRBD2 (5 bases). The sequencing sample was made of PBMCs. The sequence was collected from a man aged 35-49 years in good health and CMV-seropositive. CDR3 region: CASSLTPVTGQYF. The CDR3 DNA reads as TGTGCCAGCAGCTTAACGCCAGTGACGGGACAGTACTTC. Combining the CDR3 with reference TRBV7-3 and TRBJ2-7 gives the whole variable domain GAGVSQTPSNKVTEKGKYVELRCDPISGHTALYWYRQSLGQGPEFLIYFQGTGAADDSGLPNDRFFAVRPEGSVSTLKIQRTERGDSAVYLCASSLTPVTGQYFGPGTRLTVT.